These T cell receptor beta chains were read from a single sample in a study of T cells of healthy individuals. TCRdb reanalysed the 5' RACE reads using MiXCR and keeps one entry per CDR3 protein. This table holds approximately 50,000 distinct CDR3 sequences, roughly 14% found once. Receptor source: a human donor in good health. Both conserved end residues are part of each CDR3. A D gene is named only where the DNA matches it firmly. The listing skips clone size in some rows; elsewhere it reads once, few, many or a size class.

size	V	D	J	length	CDR3	DNA
few	TRBV4-3	.	TRBJ2-5	16	CASSQDMQARQETQYF	TGCGCCAGCAGCCAAGATATGCAGGCACGACAAGAGACCCAGTACTTC
many	TRBV11-2	TRBD2	TRBJ2-3	15	CASSTIAGVTDTQYF	TGTGCCAGCAGCACCATAGCGGGAGTAACAGATACGCAGTATTTT
once	TRBV6-1	.	TRBJ2-1	15	CASSRRGGGHDEQFF	TGTGCCAGCAGCCGTCGAGGGGGGGGCCACGATGAGCAGTTCTTC
.	TRBV11-2	.	TRBJ1-1	15	CASSLRNQVNTEAFF	TGTGCCAGCAGCTTAAGGAACCAGGTTAACACTGAAGCTTTCTTT
.	TRBV7-8	TRBD2	TRBJ2-7	15	CASAGRGGSSYEQYF	TGTGCCAGCGCAGGCCGGGGGGGAAGCTCCTACGAGCAGTACTTC
.	TRBV7-2	TRBD2	TRBJ2-7	16	CASSSEGTSGSYEQYF	TGTGCCAGCAGCTCTGAAGGGACTAGCGGATCCTACGAGCAGTACTTC
few	TRBV11-2	.	TRBJ2-1	17	CASSLEGRGGLVNEQFF	TGTGCCAGCAGCTTAGAGGGGAGGGGGGGCTTGGTAAATGAGCAGTTCTTC
few	TRBV7-2	.	TRBJ2-2	16	CASSLAWSGLTGELFF	TGTGCCAGCAGCTTAGCCTGGTCAGGTTTGACCGGGGAGCTGTTTTTT
many	TRBV30	.	TRBJ2-1	16	CAWSPPGGHPYNEQFF	TGTGCCTGGAGTCCACCGGGGGGACACCCCTACAATGAGCAGTTCTTC
.	TRBV19	.	TRBJ1-5	16	CASSPPTAYSNQPQHF	TGTGCCAGTAGTCCTCCGACGGCGTATAGCAATCAGCCCCAGCATTTT
few	TRBV2	.	TRBJ2-6	15	CASTPQLSGANVLTF	TGTGCCAGCACCCCCCAGCTCTCTGGGGCCAACGTCCTGACTTTC
.	TRBV29-1	TRBD2	TRBJ2-7	14	CSVGSGTTTYEQYF	TGCAGCGTCGGTAGCGGGACTACCACCTACGAGCAGTACTTC
few	TRBV10-3	.	TRBJ2-5	14	CAISPKGIQETQYF	TGTGCCATCAGTCCCAAGGGGATCCAAGAGACCCAGTACTTC
many	TRBV7-2	.	TRBJ1-1	14	CASSSTGRGAEAFF	TGTGCCAGCAGCTCGACGGGCCGTGGGGCTGAAGCTTTCTTT
many	TRBV20-1	.	TRBJ1-1	13	CSAREDRNTEAFF	TGCAGTGCTAGAGAGGACAGGAACACTGAAGCTTTCTTT
many	TRBV6-2/TRBV6-3	TRBD1	TRBJ1-5	14	CASSGTGGNQPQHF	TGTGCCAGCAGTGGGACAGGGGGCAATCAGCCCCAGCATTTT
few	TRBV2	.	TRBJ2-1	15	CASRIRPSTYNEQFF	TGTGCCAGCAGGATAAGACCGTCGACCTACAATGAGCAGTTCTTC
few	TRBV9	.	TRBJ1-3	17	CASSVAPLSFSGNTIYF	TGTGCCAGCAGCGTAGCCCCTTTATCCTTCTCTGGAAACACCATATATTTT
.	TRBV7-2	.	TRBJ1-1	14	CASSLGFVYTEAFF	TGTGCCAGCAGCTTAGGATTCGTGTACACTGAAGCTTTCTTT
.	TRBV5-1	TRBD1	TRBJ2-2	14	CASRRTGNTGELFF	TGCGCCAGCAGGCGGACAGGGAACACCGGGGAGCTGTTTTTT
few	TRBV7-2	.	TRBJ2-5	14	CASSQTGLPKTQYF	TGTGCCAGCAGTCAAACAGGACTGCCAAAGACCCAGTACTTC
many	TRBV27	.	TRBJ2-3	14	CASSRFSSRGTQYF	TGTGCCAGCAGTCGCTTTTCCTCTAGGGGTACGCAGTATTTT
few	TRBV7-2	TRBD2	TRBJ2-7	16	CASSLLPGLAGAEQYF	TGTGCCAGCAGCTTATTACCGGGACTAGCGGGAGCCGAGCAGTACTTC
.	TRBV9	.	TRBJ2-1	17	CASSVSRTIGTYNEQFF	TGTGCCAGCAGCGTTAGTCGGACTATCGGAACCTACAATGAGCAGTTCTTC
few	TRBV7-8	.	TRBJ2-7	15	CASSLDGQPFDEQYF	TGTGCCAGCAGCTTAGATGGACAGCCTTTTGACGAGCAGTACTTC
.	TRBV7-9	TRBD2	TRBJ2-1	17	CASSLSLITGGSYEQFF	TGTGCCAGCAGCTTATCCTTGATAACGGGGGGATCCTACGAGCAGTTCTTC
many	TRBV10-3	.	TRBJ1-1	11	CAISDGTEAFF	TGTGCCATCAGTGACGGCACTGAAGCTTTCTTT
.	TRBV5-4	.	TRBJ1-2	13	CASSGTLRYGYTF	TGTGCCAGCAGCGGGACTCTTCGCTATGGCTACACCTTC
many	TRBV29-1	TRBD2	TRBJ2-1	15	CSVGPQRGGRYEQFF	TGCAGCGTGGGACCTCAGCGGGGGGGCCGGTATGAGCAGTTCTTC
many	TRBV6-5	.	TRBJ1-1	15	CASSYATARGTEAFF	TGTGCCAGCAGTTACGCGACAGCCCGCGGCACTGAAGCTTTCTTT
many	TRBV28	TRBD1	TRBJ2-5	13	CASSRQGSETQYF	TGTGCCAGCAGTCGACAGGGGTCGGAGACCCAGTACTTC
many	TRBV6-2/TRBV6-3	.	TRBJ1-5	12	CATRRGNQPQHF	TGTGCCACCAGAAGGGGCAATCAGCCCCAGCATTTT
.	TRBV7-9	TRBD2	TRBJ2-5	17	CASSLAKGLGARETQYF	TGTGCCAGCAGCTTAGCGAAGGGACTAGGGGCCCGAGAGACCCAGTACTTC
few	TRBV5-6	.	TRBJ1-6	14	CASSLSGFDSPLHF	TGTGCCAGCAGCTTGTCAGGGTTTGATTCACCCCTCCACTTT
many	TRBV5-4	TRBD2	TRBJ2-5	16	CASSLGLAAYQETQYF	TGTGCCAGCAGCTTGGGACTAGCGGCGTACCAAGAGACCCAGTACTTC
many	TRBV19	TRBD1	TRBJ2-2	14	CASTDRGNTGELFF	TGTGCCAGTACAGACAGGGGTAACACCGGGGAGCTGTTTTTT
once	TRBV7-2	.	TRBJ2-4	14	CASSTGGILNIQYF	TGTGCCAGCAGCACCGGGGGAATCTTAAACATTCAGTACTTC
.	TRBV11-2	.	TRBJ1-2	13	CASSSLTEYGYTF	TGTGCCAGCAGCTCTTTGACGGAGTATGGCTACACCTTC
many	TRBV5-6	.	TRBJ1-1	12	CASSPLRGAAFF	TGTGCCAGCAGCCCCCTAAGGGGGGCAGCTTTCTTT
few	TRBV12-5	.	TRBJ2-3	13	CASALGEGDTQYF	TGTGCTAGTGCCCTTGGAGAGGGGGATACGCAGTATTTT
many	TRBV29-1	TRBD2	TRBJ2-1	16	CSVPLAGGPFDNEQFF	TGCAGCGTCCCCCTAGCGGGAGGGCCTTTTGACAATGAGCAGTTCTTC
.	TRBV9	.	TRBJ2-4	14	CASSVVGKSDIQYF	TGTGCCAGCAGCGTAGTCGGGAAAAGTGACATTCAGTACTTC
many	TRBV20-1	.	TRBJ2-7	12	CSARPDANEQYF	TGCAGTGCTAGACCTGACGCGAACGAGCAGTACTTC
few	TRBV30	.	TRBJ1-4	13	CAWSLGTGEKLFF	TGTGCCTGGAGCCTCGGGACGGGCGAAAAACTGTTTTTT
.	TRBV29-1	TRBD2	TRBJ2-1	14	CSARTSGRYGEQFF	TGCAGCGCCCGGACTAGCGGGAGATATGGTGAGCAGTTCTTC
many	TRBV2	.	TRBJ2-5	14	CATSGHRSGETQYF	TGTGCCACCTCGGGACATCGGTCCGGGGAGACCCAGTACTTC
few	TRBV29-1	TRBD1	TRBJ1-1	14	CSVEDRTGHTEAFF	TGCAGCGTTGAAGACAGGACAGGGCACACTGAAGCTTTCTTT
few	TRBV5-1	.	TRBJ2-2	14	CASSLDVNTGELFF	TGCGCCAGCAGCTTGGATGTAAACACCGGGGAGCTGTTTTTT
few	TRBV9	.	TRBJ1-3	13	CASSPVEGNTIYF	TGTGCCAGCAGCCCGGTAGAGGGAAACACCATATATTTT
many	TRBV19	.	TRBJ1-5	15	CASKVGAISNQPQHF	TGTGCCAGTAAGGTGGGGGCGATTAGCAATCAGCCCCAGCATTTT
many	TRBV20-1	.	TRBJ2-1	15	CSAHSPRRGYNEQFF	TGCAGTGCTCACAGCCCGAGGAGGGGATACAATGAGCAGTTCTTC
medium-sized	TRBV6-6	.	TRBJ2-1	15	CASSLDSMSWDEQFF	TGTGCCAGCAGTTTGGACAGTATGTCATGGGATGAGCAGTTCTTC
many	TRBV7-8	.	TRBJ2-3	16	CASSFGGRKSTDTQYF	TGTGCCAGCAGCTTCGGGGGCCGGAAAAGCACAGATACGCAGTATTTT
many	TRBV29-1	.	TRBJ1-2	13	CSSGPEANYGYTF	TGCAGCTCGGGACCCGAAGCTAACTATGGCTACACCTTC
few	TRBV27	TRBD1	TRBJ2-1	18	CASSADRGLGISYNEQFF	TGTGCCAGCAGCGCGGACAGGGGCCTGGGGATATCCTACAATGAGCAGTTCTTC
few	TRBV4-2	.	TRBJ2-7	18	CASSQEARRHGVAYEQYF	TGTGCCAGCAGCCAAGAAGCACGCCGGCACGGGGTGGCCTACGAGCAGTACTTC